This T cell receptor beta chain was captured in a study of shared clonotypes between healthy human individuals. Study at large: Donors had three CD4 naive, three CD4 memory, two CD8 naive and one CD8 memory plate apiece. Whole-study results and caveats: In the sorted subsets, rarefaction showed sequencing was incomplete despite large depth.

On this clone itself: Antigen: not known.

The naive CD8 fraction comprised CD45RO-negative cells positively selected for CCR7 and excluded terminally differentiated effector memory CD45RA+ cells. The germline gives CDR1 MGHRA, CDR2 YSYEKL. The CDR3 extends over 14 amino acids. V lost 2 bases to trimming and J lost 5 bases, with 9 bases between them. Method: immunoSEQ multiplex PCR; TCRdb's copy keeps in-frame clones and lacks some. The top ten clones hold 0.9% to 1.4% of a sample with just over 2,000,000 clones, just under 95% of them seen once. The sequence came from a young man in good health. The genes are TRBV4-1 and TRBJ2-2; no definite D call. The sample taken for sequencing was naive CD8+ T cells sorted from blood. CDR3 in amino acids: CASSQPLETGELFF. The CDR3 DNA is TGCGCCAGCAGCCAACCCCTAGAAACCGGGGAGCTGTTTTTT.